This T cell receptor beta chain was sequenced during a study of cytomegalovirus exposure and HLA in healthy donors. Study-wide points: The majority of TCR sequences were rare, yet some public TCRs appeared in many donors. The listing of roughly 160 TCR beta chains classed them as cytomegalovirus-associated.

Comment on this clone: Its antigen remains unknown.

The CDR3 sequence is 17 residues long. J gave up 2 bases and V 2 bases, and 8 bases lay outside the gene matches. CDR1 is KGHSH, CDR2 LQKENI, per germline. Profiling relied on immunoSEQ multiplex PCR, and the TCRdb table lists in-frame clones only, not all of them. Of around 120,000 clones listed, 85% to 90% were seen once; the top ten hold just under 6.5%. An approximately 120-subject validation cohort, separate from the approximately 610-subject first cohort, supplied the donors. The sequence came from a woman aged 18-35 years in good health and CMV-seropositive. Material for sequencing was PBMCs. The rearrangement uses TRBV18 and TRBJ1-3, with 8 bases aligning to TRBD1. The CDR3 spells CASSPGTGGSAGNTIYF. The CDR3 DNA is TGTGCCAGCTCACCAGGGACAGGAGGATCTGCTGGAAACACCATATATTTT.